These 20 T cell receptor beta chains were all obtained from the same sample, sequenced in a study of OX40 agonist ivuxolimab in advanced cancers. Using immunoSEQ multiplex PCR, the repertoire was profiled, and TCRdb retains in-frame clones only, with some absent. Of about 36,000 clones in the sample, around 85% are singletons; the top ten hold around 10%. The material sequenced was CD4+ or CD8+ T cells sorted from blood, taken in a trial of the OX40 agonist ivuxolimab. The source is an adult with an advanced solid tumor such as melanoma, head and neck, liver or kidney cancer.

The CDR3 spells CASSTDRGFNEKLFF. CDR3 sequence (DNA): TGTGCCAGCAGTACGGACAGGGGCTTTAATGAAAAACTGTTTTTT. This chain connects TRBV6-1 to TRBJ1-4; TRBD1 matches 9 bases. Trimming cost V 5 bases and J 4 bases; bases outside gene matches: 5. The CDR3 spans 15 residues. CDR1 and CDR2 from the germline V gene are MNHNS and SASEGT.

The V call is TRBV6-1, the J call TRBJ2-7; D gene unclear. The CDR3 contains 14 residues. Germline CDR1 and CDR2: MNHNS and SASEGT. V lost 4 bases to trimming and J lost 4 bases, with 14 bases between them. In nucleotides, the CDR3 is TGTGCCAGCAGTGTTGCACAGACTGATTACGAGCAGTACTTC. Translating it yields CASSVAQTDYEQYF.

DNA of the CDR3: TGTGCCAGCAGCGTAGGCAGTGGGGAGTGGACTGAAGCTTTCTTT. Translation: CASSVGSGEWTEAFF. V usage is TRBV9 and J usage is TRBJ1-1; D not certain. Germline values: CDR1 SGDLS, CDR2 YYNGEE. The CDR3 loop spans 15 amino acids. Trimming left V 0 bases short and J 5 bases short, with 14 bases between.

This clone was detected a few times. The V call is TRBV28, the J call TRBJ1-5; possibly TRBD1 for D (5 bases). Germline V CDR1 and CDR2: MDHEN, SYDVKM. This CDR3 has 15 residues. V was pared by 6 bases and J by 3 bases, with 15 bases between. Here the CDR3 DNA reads TGTGCCAGCAGGCCACAGGTCACCTACAATCAGCCCCAGCATTTT. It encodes CASRPQVTYNQPQHF.

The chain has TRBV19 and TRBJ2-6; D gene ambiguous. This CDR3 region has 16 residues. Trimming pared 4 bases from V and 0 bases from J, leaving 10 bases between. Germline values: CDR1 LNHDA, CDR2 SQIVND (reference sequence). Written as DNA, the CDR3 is TGTGCCAGTAGTAGGGCAGCAAGCTCTGGGGCCAACGTCCTGACTTTC. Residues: CASSRAASSGANVLTF.

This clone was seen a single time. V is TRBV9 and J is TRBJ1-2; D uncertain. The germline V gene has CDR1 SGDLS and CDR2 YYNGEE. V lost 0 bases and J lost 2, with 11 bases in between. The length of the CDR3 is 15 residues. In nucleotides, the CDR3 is TGTGCCAGCAGCGTAGGGGGAGTTAGAAACTATGGCTACACCTTC. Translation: CASSVGGVRNYGYTF.

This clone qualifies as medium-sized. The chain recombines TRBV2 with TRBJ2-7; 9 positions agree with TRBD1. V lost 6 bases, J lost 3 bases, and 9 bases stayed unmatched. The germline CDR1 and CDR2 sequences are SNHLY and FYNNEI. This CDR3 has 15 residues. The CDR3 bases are TGTGCCAGCAGGGCAAGACAGGGGGAGGACTACGAGCAGTACTTC. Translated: CASRARQGEDYEQYF. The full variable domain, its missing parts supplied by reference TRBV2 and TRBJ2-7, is EPEVTQTPSHQVTQMGQEVILRCVPISNHLYFYWYRQILGQKVEFLVSFYNNEISEKSEIFDDQFSVERPDGSNFTLKIRSTKLEDSAMYFCASRARQGEDYEQYFGPGTRLTVT.

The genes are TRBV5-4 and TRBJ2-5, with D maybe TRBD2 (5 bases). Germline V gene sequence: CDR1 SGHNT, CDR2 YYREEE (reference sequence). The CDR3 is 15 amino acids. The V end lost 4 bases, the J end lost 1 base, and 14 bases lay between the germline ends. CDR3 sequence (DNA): TGTGCCAGCAGCCCCATCCAGGACTCCCAAGAGACCCAGTACTTC. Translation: CASSPIQDSQETQYF.

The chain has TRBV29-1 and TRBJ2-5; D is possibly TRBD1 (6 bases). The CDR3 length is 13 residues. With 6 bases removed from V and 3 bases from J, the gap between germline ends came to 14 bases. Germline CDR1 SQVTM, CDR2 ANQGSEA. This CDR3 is CSVSMYREETQYF. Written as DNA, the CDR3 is TGCAGCGTCAGTATGTACAGGGAAGAGACCCAGTACTTC.

The chain's CDR3 is CASRSTGNTEAFF. DNA of the CDR3: TGTGCCAGCAGGAGTACAGGGAACACTGAAGCTTTCTTT. The rearrangement uses TRBV5-5 and TRBJ1-1, with D possibly TRBD1 on 5 matching bases. The CDR3 length is 13 residues. Germline CDR1 reads SGHKS; CDR2 reads YYEKEE (reference sequence). V dropped 5 bases and J dropped 1 base, with 9 bases sitting between them.

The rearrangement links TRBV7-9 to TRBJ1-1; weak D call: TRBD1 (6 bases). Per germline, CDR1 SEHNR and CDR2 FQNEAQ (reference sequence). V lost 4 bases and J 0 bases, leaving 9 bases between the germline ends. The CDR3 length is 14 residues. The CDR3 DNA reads TGTGCCAGCAGCTCGGGACACCTGAACACTGAAGCTTTCTTT. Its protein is CASSSGHLNTEAFF.

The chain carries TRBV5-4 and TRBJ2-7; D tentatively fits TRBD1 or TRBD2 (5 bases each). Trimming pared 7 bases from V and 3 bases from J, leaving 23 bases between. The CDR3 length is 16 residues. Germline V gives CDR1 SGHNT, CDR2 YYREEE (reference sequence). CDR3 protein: CASSTFRDGPGYEQYF. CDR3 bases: TGTGCCAGCTCTACTTTCCGGGACGGCCCGGGCTACGAGCAGTACTTC.

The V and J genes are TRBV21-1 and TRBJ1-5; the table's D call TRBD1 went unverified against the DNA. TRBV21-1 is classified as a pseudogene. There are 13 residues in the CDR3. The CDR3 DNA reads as TGTGCCAGCAGCAAAGCAGGGGGTCAGCCCCAGCATTTT. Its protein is CASSKAGGQPQHF.

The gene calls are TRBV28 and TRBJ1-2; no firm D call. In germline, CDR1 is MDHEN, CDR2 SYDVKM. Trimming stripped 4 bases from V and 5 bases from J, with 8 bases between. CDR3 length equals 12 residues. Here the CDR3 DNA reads TGTGCCAGCAGTTCGCAGGTGTATGGCTACACCTTC. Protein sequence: CASSSQVYGYTF.

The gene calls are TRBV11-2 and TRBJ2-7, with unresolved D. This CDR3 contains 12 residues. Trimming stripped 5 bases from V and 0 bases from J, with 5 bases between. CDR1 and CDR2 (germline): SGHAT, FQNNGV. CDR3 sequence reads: CASSNSSYEQYF. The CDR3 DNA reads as TGTGCCAGCAGCAATAGCTCCTACGAGCAGTACTTC.

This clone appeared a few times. The chain's CDR3 is CAWSPYRTGAYGYTF. CDR3 nucleotides: TGTGCCTGGAGTCCCTACCGGACTGGAGCCTATGGCTACACCTTC. The rearrangement uses TRBV30 and TRBJ1-2; D unclear. The germline V gene encodes CDR1 GTSNPN and CDR2 SVGIG (reference sequence). Trimming left V 2 bases short and J 4 bases short, with 17 bases between. CDR3 length: 15 amino acids.

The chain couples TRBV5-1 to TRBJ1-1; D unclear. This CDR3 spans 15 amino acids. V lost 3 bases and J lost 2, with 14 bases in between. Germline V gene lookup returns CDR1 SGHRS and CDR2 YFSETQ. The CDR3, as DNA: TGCGCCAGCAGCTCGACTAGACTCACCAACACTGAAGCTTTCTTT. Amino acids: CASSSTRLTNTEAFF.

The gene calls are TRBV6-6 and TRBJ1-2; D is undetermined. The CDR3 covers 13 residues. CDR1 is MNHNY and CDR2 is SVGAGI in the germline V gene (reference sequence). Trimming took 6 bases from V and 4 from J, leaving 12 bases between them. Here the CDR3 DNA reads TGTGCCAGCAGCAACGGGTGGGGCTATGGCTACACCTTC. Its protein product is CASSNGWGYGYTF.

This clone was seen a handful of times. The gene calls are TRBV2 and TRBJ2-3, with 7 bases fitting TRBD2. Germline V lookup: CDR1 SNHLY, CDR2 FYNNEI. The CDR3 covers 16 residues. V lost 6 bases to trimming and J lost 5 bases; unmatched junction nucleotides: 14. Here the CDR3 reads CASRALGGGVGDTQYF. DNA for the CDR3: TGTGCCAGCAGGGCCCTTGGCGGGGGAGTAGGAGATACGCAGTATTTT.

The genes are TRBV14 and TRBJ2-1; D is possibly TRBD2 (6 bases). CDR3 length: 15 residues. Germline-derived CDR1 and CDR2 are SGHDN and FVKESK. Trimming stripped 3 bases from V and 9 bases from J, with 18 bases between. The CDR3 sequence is CASSHGRGLYAEQFF. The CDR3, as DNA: TGTGCCAGCAGCCATGGGCGAGGACTATACGCTGAGCAGTTCTTC.